The 3 T cell receptor beta chains presented below share a single source sample, sequenced in a study of technical replicates of blood from a handful of donors. Method: immunoSEQ multiplex PCR; TCRdb's copy keeps in-frame clones and lacks some. The sample has 45,000 to 65,000 clones, about 95% seen once. The sequenced material came from PBMCs. These receptors originate from a human donor in good health. Some clones in this sample may be carry-over from other donors' samples.

The chain couples TRBV9 to TRBJ2-6; 9 bases align to TRBD1. This CDR3 contains 18 residues. Germline V CDR1 and CDR2: SGDLS, YYNGEE. Unmatched junction bases numbered 7, after V lost 1 base and J lost 2 bases. The CDR3 nucleotides read TGTGCCAGCAGCGTAACTACAGGGGGCCGTGCTGGGGCCAACGTCCTGACTTTC. Translated, it gives CASSVTTGGRAGANVLTF.

This sequence joins TRBV4-3 and TRBJ2-7; tentative D call: TRBD1 (6 bases). The CDR3 contains 19 residues. The V end was cut by 1 base, the J end by 3 bases, with 25 bases between. Germline values: CDR1 LGHNA, CDR2 YSLEER. CDR3 in amino acids: CASSQAVGVGTIVGYEQYF. The CDR3 bases are TGCGCCAGCAGCCAAGCCGTGGGGGTTGGGACAATTGTTGGCTACGAGCAGTACTTC.

The CDR3 DNA reads as TGTGCCAGTAGCCCCCCGGGAGCGGTGGAGACCCAGTACTTC. As protein: CASSPPGAVETQYF. J is TRBJ2-5 and V is TRBV19; maybe TRBD2 (6 bases). The V end was cut by 6 bases, the J end by 5 bases, with 16 bases between. The germline gives CDR1 LNHDA, CDR2 SQIVND (reference sequence). This CDR3 contains 14 residues.